This T cell receptor (beta chain) derives from a study of post-analysis software for immune sequencing data. Study context: The study covered relapsing-remitting, secondary progressive and progressive-relapsing courses of multiple sclerosis. General study results and limits: Significantly decreased normalized Chao1 diversity was recorded for multiple sclerosis patients relative to controls. The F measure placed samples prepared in the same batch into strongly shared clusters. Patients carried roughly 5 TRBV segments more frequently than controls did, and TRBV5-6, TRBV5-1 and TRBV20-1 were among them.

This CDR3 is 17 amino acids long. CDR1 is SQVTM, CDR2 ANQGSEA, per germline. The trim removed 1 base at V and 5 bases at J, leaving 13 bases unmatched. This clonotype was recorded a few times. Its specificity is not known. TCR beta cDNA libraries included unique molecular identifiers. Once roughly 0.95 to 10 million T cells were used, a few hundred thousand cDNA molecules resulted. Using its own MiXCR run on the PCR reads, TCRdb lists one record per CDR3 protein. The sample has hundreds of thousands of distinct CDR3 sequences, 25% to 30% seen once. The sample taken for sequencing was blood. The TCR was taken from a girl aged 10-17 years with multiple sclerosis. The rearrangement joins TRBV29-1 to TRBJ2-1, with 8 bases that match TRBD2. CDR3 coding DNA: TGCAGCGTTGAAGGAGGCCGGACTAGCCAAGTTGACAATGAGCAGTTCTTC. Amino acids: CSVEGGRTSQVDNEQFF.